This record looks at one T cell receptor beta chain sequence and its context. Peripheral blood CD8+ and CD4+ T cells were profiled by TCR beta sequencing. Healthy donors served as the controls. They were matched for age and sex. TEMRA cells were enriched by FACS, while CD8+ and CD4+ T cells were obtained through a negative isolation that was performed magnetically. These data originate in a study of CD8 T cells in Susac syndrome. cDNA came from approximately 0.5 to 1 ug RNA primed by random hexamers. Amplification of TCR beta CDR3 used immunoSEQ multiplex PCR across 54 Vbeta and 13 Jbeta. TCRdb re-analysed the immunoSEQ multiplex PCR reads in MiXCR, keeping a single row per CDR3 protein. This table holds over 95,000 distinct CDR3 sequences, 80% to 95% found once. The V and J ends lost 5 bases and 0 bases respectively, with 8 bases between them. The germline gives CDR1 DFQATT, CDR2 SNEGSKA (reference sequence). This CDR3 has 12 amino acids.

Input material: CD4+ T cells from PBMCs. The chain links TRBV20-1 to TRBJ2-7; D unclear. This sequence originates from a human donor in good health. The CDR3 DNA reads as TGCAGTGCTGAGGATACCTCCTACGAGCAGTACTTC. Translated: CSAEDTSYEQYF.